The sequence of this T cell receptor beta chain was determined in a study of beta chain features in type 1 diabetes (dated by TCRdb to 2016 to 2019). General notes on the study: Mean age, gender distribution, total cell number and subset yield did not differ between patients and healthy donors. The study compared TCRB repertoires of sorted circulating CD4+ T cell subsets between recently diagnosed type 1 diabetes patients and matched healthy donors. Naive and central memory subsets were obtained from all 28 donors, but regulatory and stem cell-like memory subsets were isolated from only 8 patients and roughly 8 healthy donors. Across all samples, roughly 110,000,000 sorted cells were examined, and cell number per subset correlated strongly with RNA yield.

This clone appeared a few times. Which antigen it targets is not known. Base qualities are not recorded, but no much larger clone differs from it by a single base. Each donor gave one peripheral blood draw, averaging roughly 120 mL, which was collected into heparinised tubes. A BD FACSAria II was used to sort naive, central memory, regulatory and stem cell-like memory CD4+ T cells with a panel that included CD45RO, CCR7, CD25, CD127, CD95 and CD27. All sorted populations exceeded 95% purity. Right away, PBMCs were isolated by Lymphoprep density gradient centrifugation and were stained directly, with no culture step. To minimize batch effects, samples were stained and sorted in pairs, one healthy donor with one patient per experiment. The entire isolated RNA was reverse transcribed using the High Capacity cDNA Reverse Transcription Kit, and thus expressed TCRB transcripts were sequenced. Deep immunoSEQ sequencing was applied to naive, central memory and regulatory T cell samples, giving an average of about 3.8 million total reads per sample. Sorted cells were lysed in RLT buffer, and RNA was extracted using DNase-treated RNeasy Micro or Mini kits according to cell number. Each cell subset was processed on its own to prevent cross-contamination, while patient and healthy donor samples were processed together. The immunoSEQ multiplex PCR was used to amplify TCRB sequences from cDNA, generating 87-bp fragments that spanned the CDR3 region. Sequencing of the amplicons was performed on the Illumina HiSeq platform. As for the original processing: PCR bias was corrected computationally using synthetic template baselines, and reads within Hamming distance 2 were collapsed, with unmergeable singletons discarded. Reads were aligned against IMGT so that V, D and J genes, CDR3 length and insertions or deletions at six rearrangement sites could be assigned. Within each subset, clonotype counts were normalized to the number of sorted cells before true diversity and Gini coefficients were calculated with the tcR R package. Repertoire sharing was quantified using the overlap coefficient calculated on TCRB nucleotide sequences. This is the immuneACCESS table as TCRdb keeps it, with only in-frame sequences that have V and J called. A part of the clones is gone; compared with another copy, unresolved V genes explain less than half, and the rest is unexplained. The DNA was the basis for D and trimming; V, J and clone size are from that table. The sample has 200,000 to 250,000 clones on record, about 26% of them singletons. The top ten clones comprise about 3.9% of the sample.

At the junction V is shortened by 3 bases and J by 0 bases, with 9 bases in between. Based on the germline V gene, the CDR1 and CDR2 sequences are MDHEN and SYDVKM. From cysteine to phenylalanine, the CDR3 is 15 amino acids long. CDR3 DNA only is kept here, 45 bases in frame from base 1. Broader findings and caveats from the paper: Patients with type 1 diabetes made fewer insertions and deleted more nucleotides at VDJ recombination sites, implying thymic rearrangement abnormalities. Because small numbers of individuals were included in the HLA sub-analyses, any influence of HLA type on TCRB rearrangement was left unresolved. Because cDNA rather than genomic DNA was sequenced, highly expressing activated cells could have been over-represented, although no difference in activation and CD3 levels was found between groups. Type 1 diabetes patients showed a moderate but significant shortening of TCRB CDR3 length in all four CD4+ subsets. Naive, central memory and regulatory TCRB repertoires appeared to be more similar among patients than among healthy donors. PCR might favor shorter templates, but patient and control samples were amplified and corrected together, so any skew would affect both groups equally.

Sequencing input: central memory CD4+ T cells from blood. The rearranged segments are TRBV28 and TRBJ2-4; no D gene is confidently identified. This receptor was identified in a man aged 25-45 years in good health. CDR3 protein: CASSLNSLAKNIQYF. The sequence in DNA is TGTGCCAGCAGTTTGAACTCCCTAGCCAAAAACATTCAGTACTTC.